Here is one T cell receptor (beta chain) with its context. What antigen it recognizes has not been identified. The sample holds no much larger clone one base away, and base qualities are not on file. This sample is drawn from a study of OX40 agonist ivuxolimab in advanced cancers. At the level of the whole study: The costimulatory receptor OX40 (CD134) was targeted by ivuxolimab, a fully human IgG2 agonistic monoclonal antibody. Of the approximately 50 dose-escalation patients, hepatocellular carcinoma was present in 19, melanoma in around 15, renal cell carcinoma in 9 and head and neck cancer in 9. The purpose of peripheral TCRbeta sequencing was to test whether ivuxolimab changed TCR sequence diversity and led to clonal T-cell expansion. Intravenous ivuxolimab was administered to patients every 2 weeks at six dose levels: 0.01, 0.1, 0.3, 1.5, 3 and 10 mg/kg. A male proportion of roughly 80% and a mean age of 60 years, ranging from about 20 to 79, were recorded for the dose-escalation cohort. Prior anti-PD-1, anti-PD-L1 or anti-CTLA-4 therapy was permitted, and approximately 40% of dose-escalation patients had received checkpoint inhibitors. Three dose-escalation patients achieved partial responses, one with hepatocellular carcinoma and two with cutaneous melanoma. The monotherapy dose-escalation portion (N ≈ 55 patients) of the phase I ivuxolimab trial is reported in the paper. What the authors observed across the whole study: In partial responders in the 0.1-3.0 mg/kg groups, normalized peripheral clonal expansion was found to be among the lowest, especially among CD8+ T cells. Low levels of normalized T-cell clonal expansion were also seen in some patients who did not respond. On average, CD8+ T cells showed more expanded clones than CD4+ T cells after ivuxolimab. Antigen specificity was not determined for the clonally expanded peripheral T cells. At doses of 0.1 to 3.0 mg/kg, clonal expansion of both CD4+ and CD8+ T cells in blood was seen between baseline and week 6.

For sequencing of the TCRbeta CDR3 region, genomic DNA was extracted from the sorted cells. The immunoSEQ Assay was used for sequencing of TCRbeta CDR3 regions. In its TCRdb copy, this immuneACCESS table keeps in-frame sequences only and misses some clones. Where compared with another copy, unresolved V genes explain less than half of these, and the others have no known cause. Here the sample has approximately 100,000 clones; 90% occur a single time. The leading ten clones occupy 0.45% to 0.5% of the sample. From a lookup of the germline V gene (reference sequence), CDR1 and CDR2 are GTSNPN and SVGIG. Compared with germline, V lacks 3 bases and J lacks 4 bases; bases without a gene match: 5. The CDR3 sequence holds 13 residues, the cysteine and phenylalanine included. Of the read, only the CDR3 DNA is kept; its 39 bases are in frame from base 1. The trial excluded patients who had a history of autoimmune disease or were on systemic immunosuppression. Peripheral blood for TCR sequencing was collected from all dose cohorts at baseline, on cycle 4 day 1, and on cycle 7 day 1. The samples were drawn from a first-in-human, open-label, multicenter phase I dose-escalation trial of ivuxolimab. Adults with locally advanced or metastatic melanoma, renal cell carcinoma, hepatocellular carcinoma or head and neck squamous cell carcinoma were enrolled in the trial. Before TCR sequencing, CD4+ T cells and CD8+ T cells from peripheral blood were sorted into separate populations.

This sequence was found in an adult with an advanced solid tumor such as melanoma, head and neck, liver or kidney cancer. Rearrangement joined TRBV30 to TRBJ1-2, with 7 bases in between that match TRBD1. The specimen comprised CD4+ or CD8+ T cells sorted from blood, sampled in a trial of the OX40 agonist ivuxolimab. The sequenced DNA is TGTGCCTGGAGCAACAGGGGATTCTATGGCTACACCTTC. Translated, it gives CAWSNRGFYGYTF.